The entry that follows covers one TCR beta chain sequence. The data were taken from a study of blood T cell repertoires in COVID-19. Original handling: Nucleated cell number was recorded as an estimate derived from reference gene primer amplification. TCRdb's copy holds only in-frame clones and misses some; the assay was immunoSEQ multiplex PCR. V and J calls and clone size are those listed in that table; D and trimming were worked out from the DNA. The sample has roughly 260,000 clones; more than 85% are singletons. Seattle participants joined during active infection and were tracked over time. V shed 5 bases, J shed 6 bases, and the junction held 10 bases outside the gene matches. There are 16 residues in the CDR3. The germline CDR1 and CDR2 sequences are SNHLY and FYNNEI.

The material sequenced was peripheral blood. This receptor was taken from a person aged 18-30 years with COVID-19, enrolled during active disease. This chain joins TRBV2 and TRBJ2-1; 10 nucleotides align to TRBD1. For the CDR3, the DNA is TGTGCCAGCAGTAAATCCGGGACAGGGGCTCGCAATGAGCAGTTCTTC. Protein product: CASSKSGTGARNEQFF.